What follows are 20 T cell receptor beta chains derived from one specimen sequenced in a study of blood T cells in healthy people across ages. A second roughly 7 to 11 cycle PCR used barcoded and J-beta primers. Each CDR3 protein is one row after TCRdb ran MiXCR on the 5' RACE reads. The sample gives fewer than 2 million distinct CDR3 sequences, roughly two fifths of which show up once; 20% to 25% is in the top ten. The source material was blood. These TCRs come from a human donor in good health.

Many counts were recorded for this clonotype. The junction departs from germline at one end; a sequencing error may be responsible. The chain is built from TRBV5-1 and TRBJ2-7; D is unclear. CDR3 size: 13 residues. The V gene's germline CDR1 is SGHRS and CDR2 YFSETQ. The CDR3 region is CASSLGFSYEQYF. The CDR3 nucleotides read TGTGCCAGCAGCTTAGGGTTCTCCTACGAGCAGTACTTC.

In the case of this clonotype: One end of the junction does not line up with germline, which may come from a read error. The chain employs TRBV11-1 and TRBJ2-7; perhaps TRBD1 as D (6 bases). This CDR3 is built from 14 residues. The germline V gene has CDR1 SGHAT and CDR2 FQDESV (reference sequence). The CDR3 spells CASSLPGDPYERYF. DNA for the CDR3: TGTGCCAGCAGCTTACCAGGGGATCCCTACGAGCGGTACTTC.

This clonotype was counted only a few times. The V and J genes are TRBV7-8 and TRBJ2-7; TRBD2 aligns across 10 bases. Trimming cost V 3 bases and J 6 bases; bases outside gene matches: 11. The germline gives CDR1 SGHVS, CDR2 FQNEAQ. This CDR3 has 16 amino acids. CDR3 bases: TGTGCCAGCAGCTTGATCCCTAGCGGGGGTATCGGCGAGCAGTACTTC. Encoded protein: CASSLIPSGGIGEQYF. Looking up the rest from reference TRBV7-8 and TRBJ2-7 gives the full variable domain: GAGVSQSPRYKVAKRGQDVALRCDPISGHVSLFWYQQALGQGPEFLTYFQNEAQLDKSGLPSDRFFAERPEGSVSTLKIQRTQQEDSAVYLCASSLIPSGGIGEQYFGPGTRLTVT.

J is TRBJ2-1 and V is TRBV20-1; 11 nucleotides match TRBD2. The CDR3 runs 17 residues. In germline, CDR1 is DFQATT, CDR2 SNEGSKA (reference sequence). J lost 2 bases, V lost 1 base, and 7 bases had no gene match. The chain's CDR3 is CSARGLLAGAAYNEQFF. The CDR3 nucleotides are TGCAGTGCTAGAGGTTTACTAGCGGGGGCTGCCTACAATGAGCAGTTCTTC.

This chain uses TRBV12-5 with TRBJ2-5, with D unresolved. Germline V gives CDR1 LGHNT, CDR2 FRNRAP. The CDR3 is made up of 14 amino acids. The V gene lost 0 bases and the J gene lost 11 bases, with 16 bases spanning the gap. The CDR3 nucleotides read TGTGCTAGTGGTTTGGTCCGCCGGCACGGAGAGCAGTACTTC. Protein product: CASGLVRRHGEQYF.

The V call is TRBV12-3 or TRBV12-4, the J call TRBJ2-3; D is perhaps TRBD1 (5 bases). Trimming removed 8 bases at V and 5 bases at J, with 11 bases between. The CDR3 runs to 12 residues. The CDR3 DNA reads as TGTGCCAGCGGAAAGGGGAAAGATACGCAGTATTTT. It translates to CASGKGKDTQYF.

This clonotype was recorded a few times. The rearrangement links TRBV4-3 to TRBJ1-1; weak D call: TRBD1 (6 bases). The CDR3 spans 16 residues. Trimming pared 0 bases from V and 3 bases from J, leaving 14 bases between. Germline V CDR1 and CDR2: LGHNA, YSLEER. As DNA, the CDR3 is TGCGCCAGCAGCCAAGAAGGAAGTAGGGGGGACACTGAAGCTTTCTTT. Its translation: CASSQEGSRGDTEAFF.

The V call is TRBV9, the J call TRBJ2-1; D assignment may be TRBD1 or TRBD2 (6 bases each). CDR1 is SGDLS and CDR2 is YYNGEE in the germline V gene. The germline V and J ends were trimmed by 0 bases and 4 bases, with 20 bases remaining between them. The length of the CDR3 is 18 residues. For the CDR3, the DNA is TGTGCCAGCAGCGTAGAGTCCCTACGGGGGCTGGGTTACAATGAGCAGTTCTTC. Protein: CASSVESLRGLGYNEQFF.

This clonotype was picked up many times. The chain is built from TRBV7-2 and TRBJ2-7, with a weak D call TRBD1 (6 bases). The V end was cut by 6 bases, the J end by 4 bases, with 16 bases between. The CDR3 is 14 amino acids. Looked up from germline, CDR1 is SGHTA and CDR2 is FQGNSA. The CDR3: CASSSGTGFYEQYF. The CDR3 DNA reads TGTGCCAGCAGTTCGGGAACAGGGTTTTACGAGCAGTACTTC.

The rearrangement links TRBV16 to TRBJ2-1, with D tentatively TRBD2 (5 bases). This CDR3 is built from 15 residues. CDR1 and CDR2 from the germline V gene are KGHSY and FQNENV. The V end lost 7 bases, the J end lost 4 bases, and 17 bases lay between the germline ends. Written as DNA, the CDR3 is TGTGCCAGCAACACGGGGAGCGGTGAATACAATGAGCAGTTCTTC. This encodes CASNTGSGEYNEQFF.

The chain employs TRBV12-3 or TRBV12-4 and TRBJ2-7; D is uncertain. The CDR3 extends over 13 amino acids. V lost 6 bases to trimming and J lost 7 bases, with 16 bases between them. In DNA form, the CDR3 reads TGTGCCAGCAGCCTCCGGGCCCCCGGAGAGCAGTACTTC. It translates to CASSLRAPGEQYF.

The gene calls are TRBV15 and TRBJ1-1; D is unclear. The germline CDR1 and CDR2 sequences are LNHNV and YYDKDF (reference sequence). The CDR3 contains 13 residues. V lost 5 bases to trimming and J lost 2 bases, with 9 bases between them. The CDR3 spells CATSRLKNTEAFF. As DNA, the CDR3 is TGTGCCACCAGCCGACTGAAAAACACTGAAGCTTTCTTT.

Here the CDR3 reads CSASFGTYEQFF. For the CDR3, the DNA is TGCAGTGCTAGTTTCGGAACCTACGAGCAGTTCTTC. The chain is built from TRBV20-1 and TRBJ2-1, with no clear D. V was pared by 3 bases and J by 10 bases, with 13 bases between. This CDR3 contains 12 residues. The germline V gene has CDR1 DFQATT and CDR2 SNEGSKA (reference sequence).

This clonotype was seen a handful of times. The chain combines TRBV7-9 with TRBJ2-5; 11 positions match TRBD2. The CDR3 is made up of 16 amino acids. Germline trimming cut 3 bases from V and 1 base from J; bases unmatched to any gene: 4. CDR1 SEHNR and CDR2 FQNEAQ come from the germline V gene (reference sequence). CDR3: CASSFPSGGSQETQYF. Here the CDR3 DNA reads TGTGCCAGCAGCTTCCCTAGCGGGGGGTCCCAAGAGACCCAGTACTTC.

CDR3 residues: CAISDVFGPPGSPLHF. In DNA form, the CDR3 reads TGTGCCATCAGTGACGTCTTCGGACCCCCGGGTTCACCCCTCCACTTT. The chain employs TRBV10-3 and TRBJ1-6, with D uncertain. V was clipped by 3 bases and J by 9 bases, with 18 bases between them. This CDR3 spans 16 amino acids. The germline gives CDR1 ENHRY, CDR2 SYGVKD.

The V call is TRBV3-1, the J call TRBJ2-7; tentatively, D is TRBD2 (5 bases). Trimming removed 2 bases from V and 7 bases from J, with 18 bases in between. Germline CDR1 LGHDT, CDR2 YNNKEL (reference sequence). This CDR3 spans 15 amino acids. The CDR3 DNA follows: TGTGCCAGCAGCCAAAGGGCAGGAGGCTTCGGGGAGCAGTACTTC. This translates into CASSQRAGGFGEQYF.

The V gene is TRBV4-3, the J gene TRBJ2-5; unclear D gene. V was cut by 0 bases and J by 2 bases, with 10 bases left in between. Germline loops: CDR1 LGHNA, CDR2 YSLEER. The CDR3 consists of 15 residues. The CDR3, as DNA: TGCGCCAGCAGCCAAGATCTGGGCCCGCAAGAGACCCAGTACTTC. Translated: CASSQDLGPQETQYF.

The chain uses TRBV6-5 and TRBJ1-1; no firm D call. CDR3 length equals 16 residues. Germline V gene lookup returns CDR1 MNHEY and CDR2 SVGAGI. Trimming took off 0 bases at V and 5 bases at J, with 16 bases between the two ends. The CDR3 region has the DNA TGTGCCAGCAGTTACTCGATTGGAAGTTCGAATACTGAAGCTTTCTTT. This codes for CASSYSIGSSNTEAFF.

This clonotype has more than one count but fewer than ten. The J gene is TRBJ2-7, the V gene TRBV6-4; 10 bases map to TRBD1. V dropped 4 bases and J dropped 3; count of bases not matched to a gene: 6. The CDR3 loop spans 15 amino acids. Germline CDR1 MRHNA, CDR2 SNTAGT. The CDR3 protein is CASSVWGTGDYEQYF. The CDR3 region has the DNA TGTGCCAGCAGTGTCTGGGGGACAGGGGACTACGAGCAGTACTTC.

This clonotype was seen more than once but under ten times. The chain joins TRBV5-1 to TRBJ2-5, with 7 bases identical to TRBD2. Germline lookup yields CDR1 SGHRS and CDR2 YFSETQ. Trimming at V came to 4 bases and at J to 2 bases, leaving 11 bases not matched to a gene. The CDR3 covers 16 residues. This chain's CDR3 is CASSPPTSATQETQYF. DNA for the CDR3: TGCGCCAGCAGCCCACCAACTAGCGCTACTCAAGAGACCCAGTACTTC.